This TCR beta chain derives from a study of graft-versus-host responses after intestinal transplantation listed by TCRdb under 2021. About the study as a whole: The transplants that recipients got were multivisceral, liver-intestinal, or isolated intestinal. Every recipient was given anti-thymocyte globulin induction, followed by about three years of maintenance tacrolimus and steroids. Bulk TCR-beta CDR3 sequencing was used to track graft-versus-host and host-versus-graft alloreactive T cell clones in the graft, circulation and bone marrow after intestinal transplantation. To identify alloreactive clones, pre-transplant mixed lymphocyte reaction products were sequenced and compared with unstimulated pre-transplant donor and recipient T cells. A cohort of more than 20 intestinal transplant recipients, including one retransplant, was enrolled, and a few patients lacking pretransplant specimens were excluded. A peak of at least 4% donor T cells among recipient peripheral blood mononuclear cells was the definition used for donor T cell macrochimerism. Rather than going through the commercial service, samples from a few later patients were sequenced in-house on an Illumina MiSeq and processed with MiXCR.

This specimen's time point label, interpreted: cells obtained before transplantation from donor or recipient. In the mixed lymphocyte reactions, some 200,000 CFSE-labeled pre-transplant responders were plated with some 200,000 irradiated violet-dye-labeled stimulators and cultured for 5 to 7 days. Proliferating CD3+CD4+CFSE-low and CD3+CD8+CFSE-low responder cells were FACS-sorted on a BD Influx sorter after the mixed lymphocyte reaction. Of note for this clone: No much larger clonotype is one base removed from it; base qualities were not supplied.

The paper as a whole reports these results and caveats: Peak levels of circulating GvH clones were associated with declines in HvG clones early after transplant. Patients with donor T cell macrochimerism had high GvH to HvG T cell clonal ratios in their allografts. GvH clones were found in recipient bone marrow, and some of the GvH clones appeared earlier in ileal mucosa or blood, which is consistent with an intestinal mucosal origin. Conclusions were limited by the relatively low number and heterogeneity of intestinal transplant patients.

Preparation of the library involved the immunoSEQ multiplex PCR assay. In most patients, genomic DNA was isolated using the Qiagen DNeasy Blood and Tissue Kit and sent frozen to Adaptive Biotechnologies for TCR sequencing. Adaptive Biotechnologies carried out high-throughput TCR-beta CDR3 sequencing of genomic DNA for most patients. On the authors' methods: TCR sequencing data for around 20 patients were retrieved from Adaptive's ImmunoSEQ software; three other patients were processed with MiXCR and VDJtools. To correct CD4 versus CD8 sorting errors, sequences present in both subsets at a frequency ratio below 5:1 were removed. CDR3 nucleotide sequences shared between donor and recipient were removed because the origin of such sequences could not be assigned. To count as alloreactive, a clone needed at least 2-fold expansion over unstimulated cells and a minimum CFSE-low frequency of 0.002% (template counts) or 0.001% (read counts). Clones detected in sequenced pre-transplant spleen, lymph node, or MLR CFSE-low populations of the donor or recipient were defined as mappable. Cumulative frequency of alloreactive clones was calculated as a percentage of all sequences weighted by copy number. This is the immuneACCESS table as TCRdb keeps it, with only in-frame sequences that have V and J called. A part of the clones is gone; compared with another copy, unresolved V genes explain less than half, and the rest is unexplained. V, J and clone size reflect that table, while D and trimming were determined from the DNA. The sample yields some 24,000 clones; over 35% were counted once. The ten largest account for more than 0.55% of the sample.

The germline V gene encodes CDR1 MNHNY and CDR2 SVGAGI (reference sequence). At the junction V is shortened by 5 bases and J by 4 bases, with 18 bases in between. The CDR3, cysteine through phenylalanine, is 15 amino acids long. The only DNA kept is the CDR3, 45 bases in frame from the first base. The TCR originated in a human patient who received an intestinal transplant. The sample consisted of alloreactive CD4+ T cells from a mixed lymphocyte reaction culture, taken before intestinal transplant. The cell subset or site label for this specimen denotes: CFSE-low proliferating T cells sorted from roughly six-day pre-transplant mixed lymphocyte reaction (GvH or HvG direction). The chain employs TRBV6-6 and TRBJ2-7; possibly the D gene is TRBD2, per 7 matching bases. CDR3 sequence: CASSQGRGIRYEQYF. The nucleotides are TGTGCCAGCAGTCAAGGGAGGGGGATCAGGTACGAGCAGTACTTC.